Described below is a single T cell receptor (beta chain) sequence and its context. Per the study methods: Estimated nucleated cell counts came from reference gene primer amplification. Only in-frame clones appear in the TCRdb table, and some are missing; sequencing was by immunoSEQ multiplex PCR. V, J and clone size are those of that table, while D and trimming were read from the DNA. The sample holds tens of thousands of clones, just under 80% seen once. This sample was included in a study of blood T cell repertoires in COVID-19. Whole-study context: Samples came from the United States, Italy and Spain, spanning acute and convalescent COVID-19. T cells, B-cell-depleted T cells, or PBMCs provided the cDNA or gDNA that served as material.

The germline gives CDR1 SGDLS, CDR2 YYNGEE. The CDR3 length is 14 residues. The V end was cut by 0 bases, the J end by 3 bases, with 7 bases between. The sequencing input was peripheral blood. The rearrangement joins TRBV9 to TRBJ1-3; D remains unclear. The TCR was taken from a woman aged 55-69 years with acute or convalescent COVID-19. The CDR3 nucleotides read TGTGCCAGCAGCGTAGTGGAGGGTGGAAACACCATATATTTT. Translating gives CASSVVEGGNTIYF. Full variable domain (remainder filled in from reference TRBV9 and TRBJ1-3): DSGVTQTPKHLITATGQRVTLRCSPRSGDLSVYWYQQSLDQGLQFLIQYYNGEERAKGNILERFSAQQFPDLHSELNLSSLELGDSALYFCASSVVEGGNTIYFGEGSWLTVV.